This section outlines one T cell receptor (beta chain) sequence together with its context. The CDR3 totals 17 residues. Trimming at V came to 3 bases and at J to 1 base, leaving 3 bases not matched to a gene. CDR1 and CDR2 (germline): SGHDT, YYEEEE. Here immunoSEQ multiplex PCR was the method, and the copy in TCRdb shows in-frame clones only, minus some. The sample lists approximately 67,000 clones, around 81% seen once, with 7.9% in the top ten. Blood PBMC samples: pre-vaccination, two weeks post third vaccination, and at tumor progression. The sample originates from a study of glioma-infiltrating T cells after dendritic cell vaccination. About the research overall: Patients received autologous tumor lysate-pulsed dendritic cell vaccination between 2003 and 2012.

Specimen: blood, collected before dendritic cell vaccination. The receptor was isolated from a human donor with glioblastoma. The V call is TRBV5-6, the J call TRBJ2-4; TRBD2 aligns across 14 bases. Here the CDR3 DNA reads TGTGCCAGCAGCTCGCGACTAGCGGGGGGGGCCAAAAACATTCAGTACTTC. Protein: CASSSRLAGGAKNIQYF.